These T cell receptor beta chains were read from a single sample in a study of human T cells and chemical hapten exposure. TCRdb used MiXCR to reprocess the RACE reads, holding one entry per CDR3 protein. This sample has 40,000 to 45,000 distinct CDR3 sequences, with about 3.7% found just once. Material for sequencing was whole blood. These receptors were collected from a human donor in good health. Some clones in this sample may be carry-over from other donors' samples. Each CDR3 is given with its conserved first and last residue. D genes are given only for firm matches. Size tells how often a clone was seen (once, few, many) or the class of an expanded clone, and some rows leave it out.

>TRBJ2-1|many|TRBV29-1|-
TGCAGCGTTGACTATACGGCCTACAATGAGCAGTTCTTC
CSVDYTAYNEQFF
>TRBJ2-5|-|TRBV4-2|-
TGTGCCAGCAGCCAAGGGTCGGGGGACAAGATAGAGACCCAGTACTTC
CASSQGSGDKIETQYF
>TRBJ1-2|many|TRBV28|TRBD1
TGTGCCAGCAGTTTATGGGGACAGGGTTTAGGAGGCTACACCTTC
CASSLWGQGLGGYTF
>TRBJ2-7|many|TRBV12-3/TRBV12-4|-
TGTGCCAGCAGCAACTCCTACGAGCAGTACTTC
CASSNSYEQYF
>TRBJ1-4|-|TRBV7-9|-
TGTGCCAGCAGCTGGGGACGGAAAAGCAATGAAAAACTGTTTTTT
CASSWGRKSNEKLFF
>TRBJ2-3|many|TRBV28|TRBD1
TGTGCCAGCAGTTCCATCTGGACAGGGCTGAATACGCAGTATTTT
CASSSIWTGLNTQYF
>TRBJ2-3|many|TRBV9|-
TGTGCCAGCAGCGTAGCTACGGGGGTCCCCTTTCTCACAGATACGCAGTATTTT
CASSVATGVPFLTDTQYF
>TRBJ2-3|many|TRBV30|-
TGTGCCAACCGAGCGCTAGCGAAACGGACAGATACGCAGTATTTT
CANRALAKRTDTQYF
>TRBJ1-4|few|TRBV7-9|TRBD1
TGTGCCAGCAGCTTGACAGGGGGCTATGAAAAACTGTTTTTT
CASSLTGGYEKLFF
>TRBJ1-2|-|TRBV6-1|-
TGTGCCAGCAGTGAATTGTTTGTTCCGGATTCGGACACCTTC
CASSELFVPDSDTF
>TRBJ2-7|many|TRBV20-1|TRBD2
TGCAGTGCCCCTCGGACTAGCGGGAGCTACGAGCAGTACTTC
CSAPRTSGSYEQYF
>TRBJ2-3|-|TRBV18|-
TGTGCCAGCTCATACACTACCAGCACAGATACGCAGTATTTT
CASSYTTSTDTQYF
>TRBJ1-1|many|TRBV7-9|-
TGTGCCAGCAGCTTAGACAAGAACACTGAAGCTTTCTTT
CASSLDKNTEAFF
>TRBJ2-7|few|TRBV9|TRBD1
TGTGCCAGCAGCCCAGAAACAGGGGGCACCTACGAGCAGTACTTC
CASSPETGGTYEQYF
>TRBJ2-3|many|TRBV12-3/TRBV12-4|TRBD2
TGTGCCAGCAGAGTTTGGACACCAACTCGACTAGCGGGAGGGGGGGATACGCAGTATTTT
CASRVWTPTRLAGGGDTQYF
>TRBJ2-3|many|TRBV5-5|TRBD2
TGTGCCAGCAGCTTCTCCACCGGGACTAGCGGGAGTCGTGGTACGCAGTATTTT
CASSFSTGTSGSRGTQYF
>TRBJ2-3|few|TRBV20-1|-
TGCAGTGCTAGGGCCGGGACTACAGATACGCAGTATTTT
CSARAGTTDTQYF
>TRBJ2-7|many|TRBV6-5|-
TGTGCCAGCAGTTACGATCCGGGATTTCAGCTTGGGGAGCAGTACTTC
CASSYDPGFQLGEQYF
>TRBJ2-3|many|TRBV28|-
TGTGCCAGCAATCAGGGAATCACAGATACGCAGTATTTT
CASNQGITDTQYF
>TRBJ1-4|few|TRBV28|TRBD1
TGTGCCAGCAGTAGCCAGGGGGCGGGTAATGAAAAACTGTTTTTT
CASSSQGAGNEKLFF
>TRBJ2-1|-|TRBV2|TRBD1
TGTGCCACCACCGGGACAGCTTACAATGAGCAGTTCTTC
CATTGTAYNEQFF
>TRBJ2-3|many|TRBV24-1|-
TGTGCCACCAGTGATTTAAGCCGCACAGATACGCAGTATTTT
CATSDLSRTDTQYF
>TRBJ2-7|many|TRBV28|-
TGTGCCAGCAGTTTACTGGGTACGGGGCAGTACTTC
CASSLLGTGQYF
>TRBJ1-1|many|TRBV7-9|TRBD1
TGTGCCAGCAGCCTACGGGGACAGGGTGGCACTGAAGCTTTCTTT
CASSLRGQGGTEAFF
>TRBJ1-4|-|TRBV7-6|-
TGTGCCAGCAGCCCTCAGGTGGGGGAAAAACTGTTTTTT
CASSPQVGEKLFF
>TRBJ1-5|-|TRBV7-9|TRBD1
TGTGCCAGCAGCTACGACAGGGGGCCCAATCAGCCCCAGCATTTT
CASSYDRGPNQPQHF
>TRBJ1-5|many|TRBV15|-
TGTGCCACCGCGACGGTTAGCAATCAGCCCCAGCATTTT
CATATVSNQPQHF
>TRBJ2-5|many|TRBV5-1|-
TGCGCCAGCAGCTTCGGGCAGCAAGAGACCCAGTACTTC
CASSFGQQETQYF
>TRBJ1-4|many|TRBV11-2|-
TGTGCCAGCAGCCAGCAGATGGGTGAAAAACTGTTTTTT
CASSQQMGEKLFF
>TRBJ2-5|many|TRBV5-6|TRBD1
TGTGCCAGCAGCTCTCAATATGGACAGGGGCAAGAGACCCAGTACTTC
CASSSQYGQGQETQYF
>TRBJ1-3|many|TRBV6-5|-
TGTGCCAGCAAGTTCTCCTCAGGGGCCCCCTCTGGAAACACCATATATTTT
CASKFSSGAPSGNTIYF
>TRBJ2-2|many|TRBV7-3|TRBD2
TGTGCCAGCAGGGACTCGCGGACTAGCGGGAGCCTCACCGGGGAGCTGTTTTTT
CASRDSRTSGSLTGELFF
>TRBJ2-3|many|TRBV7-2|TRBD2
TGTGCCAGCAGCTTAGCGCACAGACTAGCGGGAACTAGCACAGATACGCAGTATTTT
CASSLAHRLAGTSTDTQYF
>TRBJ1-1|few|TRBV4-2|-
TGTGCCAGCAGCCGAGGGGACGGCTCCACTGAAGCTTTCTTT
CASSRGDGSTEAFF
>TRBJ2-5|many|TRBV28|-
TGTGCCAGCAGCTATTCCCCTGGCGGGGCCCGGGGGACCCAGTACTTC
CASSYSPGGARGTQYF
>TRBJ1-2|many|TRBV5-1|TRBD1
TGCGCCAGCAGCTTGGGGGACAGGGAAGGAGAGGGCTACACCTTC
CASSLGDREGEGYTF
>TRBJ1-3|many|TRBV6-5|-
TGTGCCAGCAGTTACTTAACAGGCTCTAGAAACACCATATATTTT
CASSYLTGSRNTIYF
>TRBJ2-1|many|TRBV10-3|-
TGTGCCATCAGTGAGTCTGGTGGGAGAGCGGGCTACAATGAGCAGTTCTTC
CAISESGGRAGYNEQFF
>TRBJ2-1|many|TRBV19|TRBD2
TGTGCCAGCATACCCAACGGACTAGCGGGCCGCAATGAGCAGTTCTTC
CASIPNGLAGRNEQFF
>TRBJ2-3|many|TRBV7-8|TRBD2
TGTGCCAGCAGCCTCGGGGGGGGGAGCGGGAGTAGGACAGATACGCAGTATTTT
CASSLGGGSGSRTDTQYF
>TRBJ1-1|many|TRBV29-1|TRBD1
TGCAGCATTACGACAGGGCTGTACACTGAAGCTTTCTTT
CSITTGLYTEAFF
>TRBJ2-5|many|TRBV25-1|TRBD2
TGTGCCAGCAGTGATGTAGCGGGAAAGACCCAGTACTTC
CASSDVAGKTQYF
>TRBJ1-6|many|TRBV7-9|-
TGTGCCAGCAGCTTAGCGCGGGTTTCACCCCTCCACTTT
CASSLARVSPLHF
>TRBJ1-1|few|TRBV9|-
TGTGCCAGCAGCGCAAGACAGAACACTGAAGCTTTCTTT
CASSARQNTEAFF
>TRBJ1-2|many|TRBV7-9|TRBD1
TGTGCCAGCAGCTCGACAGGGGCAACGTATGGCTACACCTTC
CASSSTGATYGYTF
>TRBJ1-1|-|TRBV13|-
TGTGCCAGCAGCTCCATACATCCTTCTTTGGGGGGGCGGAACATGAACACTAAAGCTTTCTTT
CASSSIHPSLGGRNMNTKAFF
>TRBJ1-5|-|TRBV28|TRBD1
TGTGCCAGCAGTTTAGGGGGTTTGGGGCAGGGGGGCAATCAGCCCCAGCATTTT
CASSLGGLGQGGNQPQHF
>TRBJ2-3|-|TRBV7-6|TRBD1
TGTGCCAACAGCTACGGACAGGGCGACACAGATACGCAGTATTTT
CANSYGQGDTDTQYF
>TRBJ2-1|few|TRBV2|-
TGTGCCAGCAACTTACCCTACGGAAGGAATGAGCAGTTCTTC
CASNLPYGRNEQFF
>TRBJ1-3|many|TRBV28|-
TGTGCCAGCAGTTCCCCCCTCTCTGGAAACACCATATATTTT
CASSSPLSGNTIYF
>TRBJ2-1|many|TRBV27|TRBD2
TGTGCCAGCCGCGGACTAGCGGGAGGGCCGTTCAATTACAATGAGCAGTTCTTC
CASRGLAGGPFNYNEQFF
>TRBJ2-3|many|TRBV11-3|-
TGTGCCAGCAGCCCCCGTGGCACTGACACAGATACGCAGTATTTT
CASSPRGTDTDTQYF
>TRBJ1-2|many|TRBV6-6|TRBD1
TGTGCCAGCAGTAAGCGGGACAGGGGGCCCTATGGCTACACCTTC
CASSKRDRGPYGYTF
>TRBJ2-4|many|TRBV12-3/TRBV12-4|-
TGTGCCAGCAGAGGCCCGGGTCCAATAGCCAAAAACATTCAGTACTTC
CASRGPGPIAKNIQYF
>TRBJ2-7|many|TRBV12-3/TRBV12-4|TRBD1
TGTGCCAGCAGTTTGGGTATCGGGACAGGGGGCCACGAGCAGTACTTC
CASSLGIGTGGHEQYF
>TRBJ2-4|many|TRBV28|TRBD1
TGTGCCAGCAGTTTAAGGGGGCAAACCGGGACAGATAAAAACATTCAGTACTTC
CASSLRGQTGTDKNIQYF
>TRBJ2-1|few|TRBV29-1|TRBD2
TGCAGCGTGTCATTGGTACTAGCGGGAGCCGCTGAGCAGTTCTTC
CSVSLVLAGAAEQFF
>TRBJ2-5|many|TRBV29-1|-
TGCAGCGCGAGGACGGACCAAGAGACCCAGTACTTC
CSARTDQETQYF
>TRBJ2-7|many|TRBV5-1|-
TGCGCCAGCAGCTTGGGGACTTTTCCACGCTCCTACGAGCAGTACTTC
CASSLGTFPRSYEQYF
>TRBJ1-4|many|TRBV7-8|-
TGTGCCAGCAGACAGAACGAAAAACTGTTTTTT
CASRQNEKLFF